This T cell receptor (beta chain) was identified during a study of blood T cell repertoires in COVID-19. V was trimmed by 1 base and J by 7 bases, leaving 17 bases between them. The V gene's germline CDR1 is MNHNS and CDR2 SASEGT. The CDR3 extends over 16 amino acids. Original processing methods: Using reference gene primer amplification, nucleated cell counts were estimated. Assay: immunoSEQ multiplex PCR; the TCRdb copy retains only in-frame clones and omits some. That table supplies the V and J calls and clone size; D and trimming were determined from the DNA. The table includes about 180,000 clones, about four fifths detected once.

The sequence came from a man between 65 and 79 years old with active or convalescent COVID-19. Source material: peripheral blood. This chain connects TRBV6-1 to TRBJ2-1, with a tentative D call TRBD1 (5 bases). The DNA of the CDR3 is TGTGCCAGCAGTGAAGAGTGGGCAGGGCGATATAATGAGCAGTTCTTC. Translation gives CASSEEWAGRYNEQFF.